These 24 T cell receptor beta chains originate from one sample sequenced in a study of CXCR3-negative and CXCR3-positive naive CD8 T cells. Study conclusions and caveats: CXCR3-positive naive cells carried more hydrophobic TRB CDR3s than CXCR3-negative ones.

The study made its TRB cDNA libraries by 5' RACE, adding UMI labels. TCRdb reworked the 5' RACE reads into one entry per CDR3 protein, no DNA. In all, the sample yields 4,000 to 6,000 distinct CDR3 sequences. The antigens for these receptors are not known. Sequencing was carried out using naive CXCR3+ CD8+ T cells from blood. This sample's subset: CD45RO-CCR7+CD27+CD95- naive CD8+ T cells expressing CXCR3 (TNR3+). Receptors originate from a human donor in good health. Some clones in this sample may be carry-over from other donors' samples.

CDR3 region: CAGGQDYEQYF. The chain uses TRBV28 and TRBJ2-7; the TCRdb call, TRBD1, lacks DNA for checking. The germline gives CDR1 MDHEN, CDR2 SYDVKM. The CDR3 loop spans 11 amino acids.

This clonotype is labeled medium-sized (0.01 to 0.1%) based on frequency. This rearrangement joins TRBV14 to TRBJ2-3; TCRdb proposes TRBD2, but this gene call is untestable without DNA. From germline, CDR1 is SGHDN and CDR2 FVKESK. The CDR3 contains 15 residues. The CDR3 spells CASSAGGYSTDTQYF. The full variable domain, its missing parts supplied by reference TRBV14 and TRBJ2-3, is EAGVTQFPSHSVIEKGQTVTLRCDPISGHDNLYWYRRVMGKEIKFLLHFVKESKQDESGMPNNRFLAERTGGTYSTLKVQPAELEDSGVYFCASSAGGYSTDTQYFGPGTRLTVL.

J is TRBJ1-2 and V is TRBV29-1. CDR3 size: 11 residues. Germline CDR1 is SQVTM and CDR2 is ANQGSEA. CDR3 protein: CSVLTDYGYTF.

The chain couples TRBV10-3 to TRBJ2-7. Germline CDR1 ENHRY, CDR2 SYGVKD. This CDR3 is built from 13 residues. The chain's CDR3 is CAINQEGSYEQYF.

The V call is TRBV7-9, the J call TRBJ1-1. CDR3 length: 13 residues. Germline CDR1 and CDR2: SEHNR and FQNEAQ (reference sequence). The chain's CDR3 is CASGFTENTEAFF.

The rearrangement joins TRBV29-1 to TRBJ1-3; no DNA is available, so the TRBD1 call from TCRdb remains unchecked. Germline assignment: CDR1 SQVTM and CDR2 ANQGSEA. The CDR3 has 15 amino acids. CDR3 residues: CSVAKADRAGNTIYF.

J is TRBJ2-1 and V is TRBV6-5; TCRdb outputs TRBD1, but without DNA this stays unchecked. Germline V lookup: CDR1 MNHEY, CDR2 SVGAGI. This CDR3 contains 14 residues. This CDR3 is CASSHSGTGNEQFF.

This clonotype is called medium-sized based on its frequency. This rearrangement joins TRBV20-1 to TRBJ1-5. The CDR3 is 14 amino acids. Germline CDR1 reads DFQATT; CDR2 reads SNEGSKA (reference sequence). CDR3 sequence: CSAIIINSNQPQHF.

This clonotype is deemed medium-sized by its frequency. The rearrangement joins TRBV6-2 or TRBV6-3 to TRBJ2-5; the TCRdb call, TRBD1, lacks DNA for checking. This CDR3 spans 14 amino acids. Germline V CDR1 and CDR2: MNHEY, SVGEGT. This CDR3 reads CASSHDRIQETQYF.

The chain joins TRBV4-3 to TRBJ2-5; checking the TCRdb D call of TRBD2 is not possible without DNA. CDR3 length: 17 amino acids. Germline V gene data show CDR1 as LGHNA and CDR2 as YSLEER. The CDR3 is CASSQSSGSWEKETQYF.

This clonotype ranks as medium-sized in terms of frequency. The gene calls are TRBV29-1 and TRBJ1-4; TCRdb reports TRBD1, a call that lacks DNA to check it against. The CDR3 is 13 residues long. Germline CDR1 and CDR2: SQVTM and ANQGSEA. The CDR3 reads CSVLGETNEKLFF.

V and J are TRBV23-1 and TRBJ2-3; no DNA is available, so the TRBD1 call from TCRdb remains unchecked. TRBV23-1 is an open reading frame whose function is uncertain. The CDR3 totals 16 residues. The CDR3 loop reads CASSQSTGVNTDTQYF.

The chain recombines TRBV23-1 with TRBJ2-7; TCRdb's D call of TRBD1 is untestable without DNA. TRBV23-1 carries the ORF label, with uncertain function. The CDR3 is made up of 18 amino acids. Here the CDR3 reads CASSQSAFDGQVNNEQYF.

This clonotype ranks as medium-sized in terms of frequency. The chain joins TRBV15 to TRBJ2-7; the TCRdb call, TRBD2, lacks DNA for checking. This CDR3 is built from 15 residues. Germline V gene data show CDR1 as LNHNV and CDR2 as YYDKDF (reference sequence). CDR3 sequence reads: CATSGETSGFYEQYF.

The chain carries TRBV12-3 or TRBV12-4 and TRBJ2-2; TCRdb calls TRBD2, which cannot be checked without DNA. The CDR3 runs 17 residues. The CDR3 here is CASSPLLAGGPTGELFF.

By frequency, this clonotype is medium-sized. The chain uses TRBV23-1 and TRBJ2-2; TCRdb names TRBD2, which stays unverified in the absence of DNA. TRBV23-1 is classed as an ORF, of uncertain function. The CDR3 loop spans 17 amino acids. CDR3: CASSPKRLAGPHGELFF.

This clonotype shows up as medium-sized by frequency. This chain uses TRBV4-2 with TRBJ1-5; TCRdb reports TRBD1, a call that lacks DNA to check it against. Per germline, CDR1 LGHNA and CDR2 YNFKEQ. This CDR3 comprises 17 residues. CDR3 residues: CASSQEQGTYSNQPQHF.

Frequency places this clonotype as medium-sized. The genes are TRBV21-1 and TRBJ2-5; no DNA is available, so the TRBD1 call from TCRdb remains unchecked. TRBV21-1 is a documented pseudogene. This CDR3 is built from 14 residues. The CDR3 here is CASTPRRGLETQYF.

The chain combines TRBV6-5 with TRBJ2-7; absent DNA, TCRdb's TRBD1 call cannot be checked. Germline V CDR1 and CDR2: MNHEY, SVGAGI. This CDR3 region has 14 residues. CDR3 region: CASSYSQGGYEQYF.

This clonotype registers medium-sized by frequency. The chain joins TRBV29-1 to TRBJ2-7; lacking DNA, the TRBD2 call made by TCRdb goes unchecked. CDR3 length: 15 residues. Germline lookup yields CDR1 SQVTM and CDR2 ANQGSEA. CDR3 amino acids: CSVGVVWGGNHEQYF.

Frequency places this clonotype as medium-sized (0.01 to 0.1%). V is TRBV28 and J is TRBJ1-4; TCRdb calls TRBD1, which cannot be checked without DNA. Germline CDR1 is MDHEN and CDR2 is SYDVKM. The CDR3 loop spans 16 amino acids. The CDR3 protein is CASSQPGQAPWEKLFF.

This clonotype is classed as medium-sized by frequency. The gene calls are TRBV10-3 and TRBJ2-1; the TCRdb D gene call, TRBD2, has no DNA to confirm it. Germline assignment: CDR1 ENHRY and CDR2 SYGVKD. This CDR3 has 19 amino acids. The chain's CDR3 is CAISESLAGVSEAVYEQFF.

V and J are TRBV29-1 and TRBJ2-1; as DNA is missing, the TRBD1 call by TCRdb cannot be tested. Germline V gives CDR1 SQVTM, CDR2 ANQGSEA. The CDR3 is 13 residues long. The CDR3 region is CSVDVPDYNEQFF.

The chain couples TRBV13 to TRBJ1-1. CDR1 PRHDT and CDR2 FYEKMQ come from the germline V gene (reference sequence). This CDR3 is built from 14 residues. The CDR3 loop is CASSLGGGNTEAFF.